These T cell receptor beta chains were read from a single sample in a study of low-dose radiotherapy and immunotherapy resistance in tumors. TCRdb processed the reads anew with MiXCR; each CDR3 protein has one entry. The sample has 65,000 to 90,000 distinct CDR3 sequences, 15% to 20% seen once; the top ten hold under 7.5%. Sequenced material: PBMCs, taken before treatment. Source of these receptors: a male donor with prostate cancer. Each CDR3 is given with its conserved first and last residue. A D gene is named only where the DNA matches it firmly. Only some rows state a clone size, as once, few, many or a class for expanded clones.

cdr3_nt cdr3_aa d_call j_call v_call clone_size
TGCAGTGCTAGAGTCACCGGGACAGGGGGCTTGGGCAATCAGCCCCAGCATTTT CSARVTGTGGLGNQPQHF TRBD1 TRBJ1-5 TRBV20-1 many
TGCGCCAGCAGCCAAGGCGCGTTGGCGGCAGATACGCAGTATTTT CASSQGALAADTQYF NA TRBJ2-3 TRBV4-3 many
TGTGCCAGCTCACAGTCAGTGAACACTGAAGCTTTCTTT CASSQSVNTEAFF NA TRBJ1-1 TRBV18 NA
TGCAGTGCTAGTGGAAAGGGACTAGGCATCGAGACCCAGTACTTC CSASGKGLGIETQYF TRBD2 TRBJ2-5 TRBV20-1 many
TGCAGTGCTAGAGGAGGCGGGGTACAGGGCCCCACAGATACGCAGTATTTT CSARGGGVQGPTDTQYF NA TRBJ2-3 TRBV20-1 many
TGCGCCAGCAGCCCGGAGATAGGGTGGGGCTACACCTTC CASSPEIGWGYTF NA TRBJ1-2 TRBV4-1 NA
TGTGCCAGCAGCTTAAGTGGGGCGAGAGAGACCCAGTACTTC CASSLSGARETQYF NA TRBJ2-5 TRBV11-2 many
TGTGCCAGCAGTTCGTCCGCGAACGACTATGGCTACACCTTC CASSSSANDYGYTF NA TRBJ1-2 TRBV27 NA
TGTGCCAGCAGTTCAAACAGGGGGCGTCGGGAGACCCAGTACTTC CASSSNRGRRETQYF TRBD1 TRBJ2-5 TRBV12-3/TRBV12-4 many
TGTGCCTGGAATCCAGGGAACGGGGGCAATCAGCCCCAGCATTTT CAWNPGNGGNQPQHF NA TRBJ1-5 TRBV30 many
TGTGCCAGCAGTTCGGGAGGTACAGTTAACAATGAGCAGTTCTTC CASSSGGTVNNEQFF TRBD2 TRBJ2-1 TRBV27 many
TGCAGTGCTAGAGTGGCTAGCGGGGGGGCTTACGAGCAGTACTTC CSARVASGGAYEQYF TRBD2 TRBJ2-7 TRBV20-1 many
TGTGCCAGCAGTCCTCGGGACAGAGGTGGTTCACCCCTCCACTTT CASSPRDRGGSPLHF TRBD1 TRBJ1-6 TRBV27 few
TGTGCCAGTAGTATCGGGAGCACAGATACGCAGTATTTT CASSIGSTDTQYF NA TRBJ2-3 TRBV19 many
TGCAGCGTTGAAAAAAAATTCTCGTTGGAGGACAATGAGCAGTTCTTC CSVEKKFSLEDNEQFF NA TRBJ2-1 TRBV29-1 many